Each of the 16 T cell receptor beta chains below was sequenced from the same sample in a study of cytomegalovirus exposure and HLA in healthy donors. It was with 60 Vbeta and 13 Jbeta primers that the PCR ran. The repertoire was sequenced with immunoSEQ multiplex PCR; TCRdb's copy has only in-frame clones and lacks some. The data hold over 60,000 clones, with roughly 82% observed a single time. The sequencing input was PBMCs. All receptors derive from a man between 65 and 80 years old in good health and CMV-seronegative.

The rearrangement uses TRBV19 and TRBJ1-1; TRBD1 aligns across 7 bases. The J segment lost 0 bases and the V segment lost 6 bases, leaving 16 bases of the junction unmatched. Germline V gene sequence: CDR1 LNHDA, CDR2 SQIVND (reference sequence). The CDR3 is 18 residues long. The CDR3 DNA follows: TGTGCCAGTAGCCCTTCCCCGACAGGGACCGTCATGAACACTGAAGCTTTCTTT. It encodes CASSPSPTGTVMNTEAFF.

The CDR3 DNA sequence: TGTGCCAGCAGCTTCCGACAGGGCCTTGATTCGGGCTACACCTTC. This sequence encodes CASSFRQGLDSGYTF. The rearrangement links TRBV7-2 to TRBJ1-2, with TRBD1 matching over 7 bases. The CDR3 extends over 15 amino acids. V lost 3 bases and J lost 8; bases outside the gene matches: 12. Per the germline V gene, CDR1 is SGHTA and CDR2 is FQGNSA.

The chain joins TRBV5-1 to TRBJ2-7; 10 nucleotides line up with TRBD1. CDR3 length equals 15 residues. Germline V CDR1 and CDR2: SGHRS, YFSETQ. Trimming at V came to 4 bases and at J to 7 bases, leaving 11 bases not matched to a gene. CDR3 DNA sequence: TGCGCCAGCAGCCGCGCGGGACAGGGGCCGAGTGAGCAGTACTTC. It yields the protein CASSRAGQGPSEQYF. The complete variable domain, with remaining parts taken from reference TRBV5-1 and TRBJ2-7, reads KAGVTQTPRYLIKTRGQQVTLSCSPISGHRSVSWYQQTPGQGLQFLFEYFSETQRNKGNFPGRFSGRQFSNSRSEMNVSTLELGDSALYLCASSRAGQGPSEQYFGPGTRLTVT.

The chain links TRBV6-6 to TRBJ2-5, with 8 bases lining up with TRBD1. The CDR3 is 15 residues long. V shed 6 bases, J shed 2 bases, and the junction held 8 bases outside the gene matches. CDR1 and CDR2 from the germline V gene are MNHNY and SVGAGI (reference sequence). DNA for the CDR3: TGTGCCAGCAGACCCAATGACAGGGGTCAAGAGACCCAGTACTTC. Amino acids: CASRPNDRGQETQYF.

The rearrangement links TRBV18 to TRBJ1-3; 8 bases are shared with TRBD1. The CDR3 extends over 15 amino acids. Germline CDR1 KGHSH, CDR2 LQKENI. V lost 4 bases and J lost 2; bases outside the gene matches: 4. CDR3 in DNA: TGTGCCAGCTCACGGACAGGGATGGCTGGAAACACCATATATTTT. This encodes CASSRTGMAGNTIYF.

The chain employs TRBV30 and TRBJ1-5; TRBD1 is a possible D gene (5 bases). V lost 1 base and J lost 4, with 11 bases in between. CDR3 size: 14 residues. The germline gives CDR1 GTSNPN, CDR2 SVGIG (reference sequence). This CDR3 reads CAWSGGGINQPQHF. DNA of the CDR3: TGTGCCTGGAGTGGGGGCGGTATAAATCAGCCCCAGCATTTT.

Remarks on this clone: One end of the junction varies from germline; a read error may be responsible. V and J are TRBV5-1 and TRBJ2-1, with D tentatively TRBD1 (6 bases). Germline CDR1 SGHRS, CDR2 YFSETQ. The CDR3 length is 13 residues. Here the CDR3 reads CASSLDRVNGQFF. The CDR3 DNA sequence: TGCGCCAGCAGCTTGGACAGGGTCAATGGGCAGTTCTTC.

The chain is built from TRBV12-5 and TRBJ1-2; the match to TRBD1 covers 7 bases. The CDR3 sequence is 15 residues long. The V and J ends lost 0 bases and 4 bases, in that order; junction bases with no gene match: 5. Per the germline V gene, CDR1 is LGHNT and CDR2 is FRNRAP. The CDR3 DNA reads as TGTGCTAGTGGTTTGGTAGGGGGACAGCTCTATGGCTACACCTTC. This codes for CASGLVGGQLYGYTF.

A few counts support this clone. The chain couples TRBV5-4 to TRBJ2-5; 8 bases match TRBD1. CDR1 SGHNT and CDR2 YYREEE come from the germline V gene (reference sequence). The J segment lost 5 bases and the V segment lost 1 base, leaving 4 bases of the junction unmatched. This CDR3 has 14 residues. The CDR3 nucleotides are TGTGCCAGCAGCTTGCAGGGGGCTAGGGAGACCCAGTACTTC. Its protein product is CASSLQGARETQYF. Looking up the rest from reference TRBV5-4 and TRBJ2-5 gives the full variable domain: ETGVTQSPTHLIKTRGQQVTLRCSSQSGHNTVSWYQQALGQGPQFIFQYYREEENGRGNFPPRFSGLQFPNYSSELNVNALELDDSALYLCASSLQGARETQYFGPGTRLLVL.

This chain joins TRBV28 and TRBJ1-2; D possibly corresponds to TRBD1 (6 bases). The CDR3 totals 15 residues. Germline assignment: CDR1 MDHEN and CDR2 SYDVKM. Trimming removed 2 bases at V and 4 bases at J, with 14 bases between. CDR3 in DNA: TGTGCCAGCAGTTTAGGGGGGGGACATCTCTATGGCTACACCTTC. It codes for CASSLGGGHLYGYTF.

V usage is TRBV4-2 and J usage is TRBJ2-7; D possibly corresponds to TRBD2 (6 bases). Germline lookup yields CDR1 LGHNA and CDR2 YNFKEQ. CDR3 length: 13 amino acids. Trimming removed 4 bases from V and 3 bases from J, with 10 bases in between. The CDR3 loop is CASSPREFYEQYF. The CDR3 DNA reads as TGTGCCAGCAGCCCGCGGGAATTCTACGAGCAGTACTTC.

The gene calls are TRBV30 and TRBJ1-5, with D possibly matching TRBD1 (6 bases). CDR3 length: 14 residues. Trimming left V 1 base short and J 5 bases short, with 12 bases between. Germline V CDR1 and CDR2: GTSNPN, SVGIG (reference sequence). The CDR3 is CAWSDWAGDQPQHF. Here the CDR3 DNA reads TGTGCCTGGAGTGACTGGGCAGGGGATCAGCCCCAGCATTTT.

This clone was detected only once. The V gene is TRBV29-1, the J gene TRBJ1-5; 9 bases agree with TRBD1. CDR1 and CDR2 from the germline V gene are SQVTM and ANQGSEA. The CDR3 runs to 13 residues. The CDR3, as DNA: TGCAGTTGGGACAGGGATAGCAATCAGCCCCAGCATTTT. It codes for CSWDRDSNQPQHF. The whole variable domain, filled in from reference TRBV29-1 and TRBJ1-5, reads SAVISQKPSRDICQRGTSLTIQCQVDSQVTMMFWYRQQPGQSLTLIATANQGSEATYESGFVIDKFPISRPNLTFSTLTVSNMSPEDSSIYLCSWDRDSNQPQHFGDGTRLSIL.

This chain links TRBV29-1 with TRBJ2-3; the D gene is possibly TRBD1 (7 bases). The CDR3 has 13 residues. The germline V gene has CDR1 SQVTM and CDR2 ANQGSEA. The CDR3 nucleotides read TGCAGTGCATGGGCAGGGGGGCCAGATACGCAGTATTTT. This sequence encodes CSAWAGGPDTQYF.

This clone was counted once. The chain's CDR3 is CASTEAGGAHNEQFF. The CDR3 DNA follows: TGTGCCAGCACCGAAGCGGGGGGCGCGCACAATGAGCAGTTCTTC. The chain employs TRBV7-9 and TRBJ2-1; TRBD2 matches 9 bases. After removal of 7 bases from V and 5 bases from J, the junction contained 9 bases not matched to a gene. CDR1 is SEHNR, CDR2 FQNEAQ, per germline (reference sequence). This CDR3 has 15 residues.

J is TRBJ2-2 and V is TRBV6-1; TRBD1 might be the D (6 bases). The V and J ends lost 6 bases and 1 base respectively, with 9 bases between them. This CDR3 spans 14 amino acids. Germline V gene lookup returns CDR1 MNHNS and CDR2 SASEGT. CDR3: CASRKGQNTGELFF. In DNA form, the CDR3 reads TGTGCCAGCAGAAAGGGACAGAACACCGGGGAGCTGTTTTTT.